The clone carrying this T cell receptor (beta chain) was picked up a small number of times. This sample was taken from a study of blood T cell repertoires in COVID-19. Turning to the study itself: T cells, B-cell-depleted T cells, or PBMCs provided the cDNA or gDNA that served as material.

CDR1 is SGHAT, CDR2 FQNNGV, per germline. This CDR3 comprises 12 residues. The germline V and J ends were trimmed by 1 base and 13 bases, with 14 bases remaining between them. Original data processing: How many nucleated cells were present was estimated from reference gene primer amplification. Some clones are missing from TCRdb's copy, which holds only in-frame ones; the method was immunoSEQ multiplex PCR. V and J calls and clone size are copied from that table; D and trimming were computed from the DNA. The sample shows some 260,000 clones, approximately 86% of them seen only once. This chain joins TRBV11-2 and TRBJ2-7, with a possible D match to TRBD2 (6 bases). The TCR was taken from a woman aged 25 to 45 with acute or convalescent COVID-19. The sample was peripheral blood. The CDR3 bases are TGTGCCAGCAGCTTAGCCTCGGGGGAGAAATACTTC. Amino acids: CASSLASGEKYF. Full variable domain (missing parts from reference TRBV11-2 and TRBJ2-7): EAGVAQSPRYKIIEKRQSVAFWCNPISGHATLYWYQQILGQGPKLLIQFQNNGVVDDSQLPKDRFSAERLKGVDSTLKIQPAKLEDSAVYLCASSLASGEKYFGPGTRLTVT.